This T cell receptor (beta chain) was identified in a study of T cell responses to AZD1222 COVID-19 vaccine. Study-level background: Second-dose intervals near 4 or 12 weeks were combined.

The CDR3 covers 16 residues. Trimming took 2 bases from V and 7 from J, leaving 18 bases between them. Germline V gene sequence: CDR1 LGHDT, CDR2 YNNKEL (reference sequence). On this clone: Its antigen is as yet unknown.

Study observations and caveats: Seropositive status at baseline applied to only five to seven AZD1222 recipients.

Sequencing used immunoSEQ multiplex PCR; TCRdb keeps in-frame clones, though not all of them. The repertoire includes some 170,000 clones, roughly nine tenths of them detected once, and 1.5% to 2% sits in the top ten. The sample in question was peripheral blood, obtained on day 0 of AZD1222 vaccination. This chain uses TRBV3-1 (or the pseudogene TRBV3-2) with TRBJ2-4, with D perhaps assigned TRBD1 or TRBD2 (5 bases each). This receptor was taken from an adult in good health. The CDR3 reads CASSQQGPILRNIQYF. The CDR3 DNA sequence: TGTGCCAGCAGCCAACAGGGACCGATCCTCAGGAACATTCAGTACTTC.